The entry below describes one TCR beta chain. Antigen: not known. The germline gives CDR1 SGHAT, CDR2 FQNNGV. Unmatched junction bases numbered 11, after V lost 5 bases and J lost 5 bases. The CDR3 spans 15 residues. Prior to sequencing, the ViraFEST assay stimulated PBMC with viral peptide pools, which expanded the antigen-specific CD4+ T cells. Culture lasted about 11 days before CD4+ T cell isolation. Vaccine recipients had no previous SARS-CoV-2 infection; their nucleocapsid antibodies were negative. Researchers reported culturing over 1.5 million PBMC in each well, adding 8 to 10 IU/ml IL-2 and approximately 10 ug/ml peptides. The data originate from a study of vaccination effects on CD4 cells after COVID-19. The data were produced by immunoSEQ multiplex PCR, yet TCRdb's version contains in-frame clones alone and is incomplete. The table has approximately 74,000 clones, roughly 74% seen once.

The TCR comes from a human donor who received a COVID-19 vaccine. The chain joins TRBV11-2 to TRBJ2-5, with TRBD2 matching 7 bases. The sequenced sample was CD4+ T cells from PBMCs cultured with HCoV-NL63 spike peptides, obtained before COVID-19 vaccination. The CDR3 region has the DNA TGTGCCAGCAGCGTCCCCACGGGGGGATCGGAGACCCAGTACTTC. It yields the protein CASSVPTGGSETQYF.